There are many counts of the clone carrying this TCR beta chain. The target antigen is unknown. The data derive from a study of regulatory T cells in long-lasting Graves disease. The ends were cut back, 5 bases at V and 6 bases at J, with 13 bases in the middle. CDR3 length: 13 amino acids. The germline CDR1 and CDR2 sequences are MDHEN and SYDVKM. Construction of TCR beta libraries relied on iRepertoire HTBI primers and on Arm-PCR targeting CDR3 regions. TCRdb called the multiplex PCR reads again in MiXCR, with one record for every CDR3 protein. The profile covers fewer than 650,000 distinct CDR3 sequences, with roughly 15% appearing a single time and around 18% taken by the ten largest. Study-wide findings and caveats: Only peripheral blood was studied, not thyroid tissue.

The sample's time point: newly diagnosed GD, antithyroid drugs for less than 3 months. The TCR library was made from RNA that had been extracted from PBMCs in TRIzol. The sample also formed part of further work on T cells in Graves' hyperthyroidism and ophthalmopathy.

The chain links TRBV28 to TRBJ2-5, with a weak D call TRBD2 (6 bases). This receptor was identified in a woman aged 25 to 39 with Graves disease. The specimen comprised peripheral blood mononuclear cells (PBMCs), sampled at new diagnosis, from a patient treated with antithyroid drugs. CDR3 loop: CASSLARKKTQYF. The CDR3 coding sequence is TGTGCCAGCAGTCTAGCGAGAAAGAAGACCCAGTACTTC.